This T cell receptor beta chain was profiled in a study of CXCR3-negative and CXCR3-positive naive CD8 T cells. The study's findings and limits: Memory cells differed in TRBV-TRBJ usage, but naive CXCR3-negative and CXCR3-positive cells had similar usage. Surface CD5 was comparable between naive subsets; TCR strength was inferred from TRB CDR3 properties. A higher hydrophobicity marked the TRB CDR3s of CXCR3-positive naive cells versus CXCR3-negative naive cells.

The TRB libraries of cDNA were built by UMI-labeled 5' RACE. One entry per CDR3 protein, without DNA, is what TCRdb gives after re-calling the 5' RACE reads. The sample includes 100,000 or so distinct CDR3 sequences. About this clonotype itself: The antigen remains undetermined.

The CDR3 loop spans 16 amino acids. The germline V gene encodes CDR1 SGHVS and CDR2 FQNEAQ. The chain has TRBV7-8 and TRBJ2-1. The receptor's source is a human donor in good health. Some clones in this sample may be carry-over from other donors' samples. Sequencing used naive CXCR3- CD8+ T cells from blood. Subset meaning: CD45RO-CCR7+CD27+CD95- naive CD8+ T cells lacking CXCR3 (TNR3-). The CDR3 sequence: CASSLTLADSYNEQFF.